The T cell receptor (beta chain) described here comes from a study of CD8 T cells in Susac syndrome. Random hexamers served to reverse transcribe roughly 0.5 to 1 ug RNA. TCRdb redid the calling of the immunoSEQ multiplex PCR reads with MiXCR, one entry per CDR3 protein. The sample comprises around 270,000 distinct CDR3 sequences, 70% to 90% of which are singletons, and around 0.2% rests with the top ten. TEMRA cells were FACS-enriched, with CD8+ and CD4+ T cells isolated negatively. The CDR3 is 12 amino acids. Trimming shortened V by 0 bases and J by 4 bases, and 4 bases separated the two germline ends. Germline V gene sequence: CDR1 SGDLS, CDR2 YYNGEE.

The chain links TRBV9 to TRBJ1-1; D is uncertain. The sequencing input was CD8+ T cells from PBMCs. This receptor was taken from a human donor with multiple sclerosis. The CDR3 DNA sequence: TGTGCCAGCAGCGTAGGCGCCACTGAAGCTTTCTTT. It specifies CASSVGATEAFF. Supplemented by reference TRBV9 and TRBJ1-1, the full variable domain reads DSGVTQTPKHLITATGQRVTLRCSPRSGDLSVYWYQQSLDQGLQFLIQYYNGEERAKGNILERFSAQQFPDLHSELNLSSLELGDSALYFCASSVGATEAFFGQGTRLTVV.